This T cell receptor beta chain was captured by sequencing in a study of blood T cell repertoires in COVID-19. Study-level background: From the United States, Italy and Spain came samples of acute and convalescent COVID-19. PBMCs, B-cell-depleted T cells, or T cells were the source of the cDNA or gDNA that made up the material.

In the source study's methods: Using reference gene primer amplification, nucleated cell counts were estimated. Data came from immunoSEQ multiplex PCR; TCRdb stores just in-frame clones and leaves some out. Clone size and the V and J calls come from that table; the DNA yielded D and trimming. The sample lists approximately 360,000 clones; around 89% were seen once. Germline V gives CDR1 SGHTA, CDR2 FQGTGA. Losses at the gene ends were 0 bases for V and 0 bases for J; bases not matched to a gene: 4. This CDR3 comprises 17 residues. The sample taken for sequencing was peripheral blood. The source of this sequence is a man aged 40-50 years with acute or convalescent COVID-19. The rearrangement joins TRBV7-3 to TRBJ1-5; TRBD1 matches at 8 bases. CDR3 nucleotide sequence: TGTGCCAGCAGCTTAACCCAGGGGGCGGTTAGCAATCAGCCCCAGCATTTT. This gives the protein CASSLTQGAVSNQPQHF. Variable domain in full (rest from reference TRBV7-3 and TRBJ1-5): GAGVSQTPSNKVTEKGKYVELRCDPISGHTALYWYRQSLGQGPEFLIYFQGTGAADDSGLPNDRFFAVRPEGSVSTLKIQRTERGDSAVYLCASSLTQGAVSNQPQHFGDGTRLSIL.